The 24 T cell receptor beta chains in this list originate from one sample, sequenced in a study of cytomegalovirus exposure and HLA in healthy donors. Assay used: immunoSEQ multiplex PCR; TCRdb lists only in-frame clones, some missing. Here the sample spans approximately 58,000 clones, roughly nine tenths being singletons. Sequencing was performed on PBMCs. The receptors derive from a woman under 40 in good health and CMV-seronegative.

The chain employs TRBV7-6 and TRBJ2-3; D remains unclear. V lost 2 bases and J lost 0, with 9 bases in between. The CDR3 length is 15 residues. The germline CDR1 and CDR2 sequences are SGHVS and FNYEAQ. CDR3: CASSLYFSSTDTQYF. DNA of the CDR3: TGTGCCAGCAGCTTATACTTCTCTAGCACAGATACGCAGTATTTT. Full variable domain (outside the CDR3, taken from reference TRBV7-6 and TRBJ2-3): GAGVSQSPRYKVTKRGQDVALRCDPISGHVSLYWYRQALGQGPEFLTYFNYEAQQDKSGLPNDRFSAERPEGSISTLTIQRTEQRDSAMYRCASSLYFSSTDTQYFGPGTRLTVL.

In this sample, this clone turned up a few times. The V gene is TRBV19, the J gene TRBJ1-5; 8 bases map to TRBD1. The ends lost 5 bases at V and 2 bases at J; junction bases unmatched: 2. The CDR3 is 14 residues long. CDR1 and CDR2 (germline): LNHDA, SQIVND (reference sequence). CDR3 region: CASSWGQGNQPQHF. The CDR3 DNA reads TGTGCCAGTAGTTGGGGACAGGGCAATCAGCCCCAGCATTTT.

The rearrangement uses TRBV2 and TRBJ2-7; 13 bases map to TRBD2. Looked up from germline, CDR1 is SNHLY and CDR2 is FYNNEI. The CDR3 runs 17 residues. Germline trimming cut 8 bases from V and 6 bases from J; bases unmatched to any gene: 16. CDR3 DNA: TGTGCCAGCTCAAGGACTAGCGGGAGAGTTAATTTGGGCGAGCAGTACTTC. Translating it yields CASSRTSGRVNLGEQYF.

The CDR3 DNA is TGTGCCAGCAGCCCCAGGGGGGTCGAAGAGACCCAGTACTTC. This sequence encodes CASSPRGVEETQYF. The chain combines TRBV9 with TRBJ2-5; tentatively, D is TRBD1 (7 bases). V was shortened by 4 bases and J by 3 bases, with 13 bases between the two germline ends. The germline V gene encodes CDR1 SGDLS and CDR2 YYNGEE. This CDR3 contains 14 residues.

The chain joins TRBV9 to TRBJ2-3; TRBD2 matches at 9 bases. Germline V lookup: CDR1 SGDLS, CDR2 YYNGEE. V gave up 4 bases and J gave up 0 bases; unmatched junction bases: 9. The CDR3 covers 17 residues. CDR3 sequence reads: CASSMTTSGRSTDTQYF. The CDR3 DNA reads as TGTGCCAGCAGCATGACGACTAGCGGAAGGAGCACAGATACGCAGTATTTT.

The J gene is TRBJ1-2, the V gene TRBV6-6; TRBD1 might be the D (6 bases). Germline CDR1 reads MNHNY; CDR2 reads SVGAGI (reference sequence). The CDR3 runs to 14 residues. Trimming stripped 6 bases from V and 7 bases from J, with 18 bases between. The CDR3 coding sequence is TGTGCCAGCAGGAAACAGGGATCTGTGTCTGGCTACACCTTC. It codes for CASRKQGSVSGYTF.

The rearrangement uses TRBV2 and TRBJ2-1; 9 nucleotides match TRBD2. The CDR3 consists of 14 residues. The germline V gene has CDR1 SNHLY and CDR2 FYNNEI. The V and J ends lost 6 bases and 14 bases, in that order; junction bases with no gene match: 14. DNA for the CDR3: TGTGCCAGCAGCGGACTAGCGCCACAATCTCGGGAGTTCTTC. It is translated as CASSGLAPQSREFF.

This CDR3 reads CASSPSETQYF. CDR3 sequence (DNA): TGTGCCAGCTCACCTTCGGAGACCCAGTACTTC. The rearrangement links TRBV18 to TRBJ2-5; D is undetermined. V was trimmed by 3 bases and J by 5 bases, leaving 4 bases between them. There are 11 residues in the CDR3. CDR1 is KGHSH and CDR2 is LQKENI in the germline V gene. The variable domain in full, completed from reference TRBV18 and TRBJ2-5, reads NAGVMQNPRHLVRRRGQEARLRCSPMKGHSHVYWYRQLPEEGLKFMVYLQKENIIDESGMPKERFSAEFPKEGPSILRIQQVVRGDSAAYFCASSPSETQYFGPGTRLLVL.

This chain connects TRBV5-1 to TRBJ2-7; 7 bases are shared with TRBD2. Germline loops: CDR1 SGHRS, CDR2 YFSETQ. CDR3 length: 14 residues. V lost 1 base to trimming and J lost 2 bases; unmatched junction nucleotides: 3. The CDR3 sequence: CASSLTSDPYEQYF. The CDR3 DNA follows: TGCGCCAGCAGCTTGACTAGCGATCCCTACGAGCAGTACTTC.

The chain employs TRBV11-3 and TRBJ1-1; D may be TRBD1 (5 bases). Per the germline V gene, CDR1 is SGHNT and CDR2 is YENEEA. Trimming removed 2 bases from V and 3 bases from J, with 10 bases in between. The CDR3 has 14 amino acids. The CDR3 protein is CASSLQGGDTEAFF. CDR3 bases: TGTGCCAGCAGCTTACAGGGTGGGGACACTGAAGCTTTCTTT.

The rearrangement links TRBV7-9 to TRBJ1-5; the match to TRBD1 covers 7 bases. Germline-derived CDR1 and CDR2 are SEHNR and FQNEAQ (reference sequence). CDR3 size: 15 residues. The junction had 10 bases not matched to a gene; V was cut back by 5 bases and J by 6 bases. The CDR3 DNA reads TGTGCCAGCAGCCTTGGGACAGCCGGGGGTCAGCCCCAGCATTTT. Translation: CASSLGTAGGQPQHF.

V gene TRBV7-9 combines with J gene TRBJ2-5; no clear D gene. Trimming stripped 4 bases from V and 1 base from J, with 10 bases between. The CDR3 length is 14 residues. CDR1 and CDR2 (germline): SEHNR, FQNEAQ (reference sequence). The chain's CDR3 is CASSSPNFQETQYF. The CDR3 DNA is TGTGCCAGCAGCTCCCCGAACTTCCAAGAGACCCAGTACTTC.

This chain joins TRBV7-2 and TRBJ2-1; 10 bases fit TRBD2. J lost 8 bases, V lost 2 bases, and 9 bases had no gene match. The CDR3 extends over 16 amino acids. Germline CDR1 is SGHTA and CDR2 is FQGNSA. This chain's CDR3 is CASSLSGSSGSHEQFF. CDR3 sequence (DNA): TGTGCCAGCAGCTTAAGCGGTTCTAGCGGGAGCCATGAGCAGTTCTTC.

The chain joins TRBV30 to TRBJ2-7; TRBD1 aligns across 8 bases. The trim removed 0 bases at V and 3 bases at J, leaving 4 bases unmatched. Germline V lookup: CDR1 GTSNPN, CDR2 SVGIG (reference sequence). This CDR3 has 14 residues. The CDR3 sequence is CAWSVGDRFYEQYF. The CDR3 DNA follows: TGTGCCTGGAGTGTAGGGGACAGGTTCTACGAGCAGTACTTC.

The V gene is TRBV30, the J gene TRBJ2-7; 9 bases align to TRBD1. V was pared by 5 bases and J by 3 bases, with 8 bases of the junction left unmatched. The CDR3 contains 14 residues. CDR1 GTSNPN and CDR2 SVGIG come from the germline V gene (reference sequence). CDR3 in amino acids: CAWDVGQGHYEQYF. The DNA of the CDR3 is TGTGCCTGGGATGTGGGACAGGGACACTACGAGCAGTACTTC.

This clone has just one count. The V and J genes are TRBV5-8 and TRBJ1-1, with 10 bases lining up with TRBD1. J gave up 4 bases and V 4 bases, and 7 bases lay outside the gene matches. Germline V CDR1 and CDR2: SGHTS, YDEGEE. This CDR3 region has 15 residues. The CDR3 nucleotides read TGTGCCAGCAGCCACTGGACAGGGGGGATCACTGAAGCTTTCTTT. This translates into CASSHWTGGITEAFF.

The gene calls are TRBV7-9 and TRBJ2-1, with TRBD1 identical over 7 bases. The CDR3 sequence is 13 residues long. Germline V gene lookup returns CDR1 SEHNR and CDR2 FQNEAQ (reference sequence). V dropped 6 bases and J dropped 9; count of bases not matched to a gene: 8. CDR3 in DNA: TGTGCCAGCAGGGAAACAGGGGAGACTGAGCAGTTCTTC. This encodes CASRETGETEQFF.

The rearrangement joins TRBV6-5 to TRBJ2-3; TRBD2 aligns across 8 bases. The CDR3 length is 14 residues. Trimming at V came to 6 bases and at J to 4 bases, leaving 6 bases not matched to a gene. Germline lookup yields CDR1 MNHEY and CDR2 SVGAGI. The CDR3 sequence: CASSWREDSDTQYF. The CDR3 nucleotides are TGTGCCAGCAGCTGGCGGGAGGATTCAGATACGCAGTATTTT.

V is TRBV29-1 and J is TRBJ2-2, with 7 bases that match TRBD1. CDR1 and CDR2 from the germline V gene are SQVTM and ANQGSEA. V lost 4 bases to trimming and J lost 4 bases; unmatched junction nucleotides: 9. CDR3 length: 15 residues. CDR3 DNA: TGCAGCGTTGCGGCAGGGACAGCTTCCACCGGGGAGCTGTTTTTT. Amino acid sequence: CSVAAGTASTGELFF.

The chain has TRBV9 and TRBJ2-2, with D maybe TRBD2 (5 bases). Trimming shortened V by 4 bases and J by 0 bases, and 13 bases separated the two germline ends. Germline CDR1 is SGDLS and CDR2 is YYNGEE. CDR3 size: 16 residues. Written as DNA, the CDR3 is TGTGCCAGCAGCCTCGTCGCGAGGGCGAACACCGGGGAGCTGTTTTTT. This codes for CASSLVARANTGELFF.

The chain recombines TRBV9 with TRBJ2-1; 7 nucleotides align to TRBD2. J lost 4 bases, V lost 0 bases, and 4 bases had no gene match. Per germline, CDR1 SGDLS and CDR2 YYNGEE. The CDR3 is made up of 15 amino acids. The chain's CDR3 is CASSVEAGAYNEQFF. The CDR3 DNA is TGTGCCAGCAGCGTAGAGGCGGGAGCGTACAATGAGCAGTTCTTC.

The chain joins TRBV5-1 to TRBJ2-5; 15 nucleotides align to TRBD2. The CDR3 is 17 residues long. Germline V gene data show CDR1 as SGHRS and CDR2 as YFSETQ. The ends lost 5 bases at V and 9 bases at J; junction bases unmatched: 14. CDR3 sequence: CASSPGLAGGRRVAQYF. The CDR3 DNA reads TGCGCCAGCAGTCCGGGACTAGCGGGAGGACGAAGGGTAGCCCAGTACTTC.

This clone was found once. The gene calls are TRBV29-1 and TRBJ2-3, with D tentatively TRBD2 (5 bases). V shed 4 bases and J shed 7 bases, with 21 bases lying between them. Per the germline V gene, CDR1 is SQVTM and CDR2 is ANQGSEA. This CDR3 is built from 15 residues. In DNA form, the CDR3 reads TGCAGCGTTGCTACCGTGGTGGGGAGCGCGAATACGCAGTATTTT. It is translated as CSVATVVGSANTQYF.

V and J are TRBV5-1 and TRBJ1-2; D gene ambiguous. The V end lost 6 bases, the J end lost 2 bases, and 20 bases lay between the germline ends. Germline-derived CDR1 and CDR2 are SGHRS and YFSETQ. The CDR3 sequence is 16 residues long. The CDR3: CASTQDGNSGNYGYTF. CDR3 DNA: TGCGCCAGCACCCAAGACGGGAACAGTGGCAACTATGGCTACACCTTC.